This T cell receptor (beta chain) was identified in a study of blood T cell repertoires in COVID-19. For the study at large: Samples representing acute and convalescent COVID-19 were sourced from the United States, Italy and Spain. Nucleic acid was either cDNA or gDNA, and it came from T cells, B-cell-depleted T cells, or PBMCs.

Original data processing: Counts of nucleated cells, estimated from reference gene primer amplification, were obtained. Here immunoSEQ multiplex PCR was the method, and the copy in TCRdb shows in-frame clones only, minus some. That table furnishes V, J and clone size, whereas the DNA furnished D and trimming. This table has about 140,000 clones, about 87% appearing once. The V and J ends lost 6 bases and 9 bases, in that order; junction bases with no gene match: 6. Germline V gene data show CDR1 as MGHDK and CDR2 as SYGVNS. The CDR3 extends over 15 amino acids. This chain connects TRBV25-1 to TRBJ2-1; TRBD2 matches 15 bases. The sequence derives from a woman between 45 and 60 years old with acute or convalescent COVID-19. Sequencing was done on a sample of peripheral blood. CDR3 DNA sequence: TGTGCCAGCAGATGGACTAGCGGGAGGGCCGGTGAGCAGTTCTTC. Translation gives CASRWTSGRAGEQFF.